This entry features one T cell receptor beta chain sequence. The data originate from a study of blood T cell repertoires in COVID-19. About the research overall: Whether acute or convalescent, the COVID-19 samples came from the United States, Italy and Spain.

Per the germline V gene, CDR1 is SGHDT and CDR2 is YYEEEE. Unmatched junction bases numbered 7, after V lost 6 bases and J lost 3 bases. The CDR3 sequence is 15 residues long. Before being deemed recovered, Cohort 3 donors had two negative PCRs, clearance, or symptom resolution. The method was immunoSEQ multiplex PCR; TCRdb's version includes in-frame clones alone and lacks a portion of them. Counted here are 430,000 or so clones, approximately 90% occurring once; the ten biggest clones make up 1.5% to 2%. The rearrangement joins TRBV5-6 to TRBJ1-5, with TRBD1 matching 9 bases. Sequenced sample: PBMCs or T cells enriched from blood (not recorded which). The clonotype comes from a middle-aged woman who had recovered from COVID-19. This CDR3 reads CASKYRDRDNQPQHF. CDR3 nucleotide sequence: TGTGCCAGCAAGTACCGGGACAGGGACAATCAGCCCCAGCATTTT.